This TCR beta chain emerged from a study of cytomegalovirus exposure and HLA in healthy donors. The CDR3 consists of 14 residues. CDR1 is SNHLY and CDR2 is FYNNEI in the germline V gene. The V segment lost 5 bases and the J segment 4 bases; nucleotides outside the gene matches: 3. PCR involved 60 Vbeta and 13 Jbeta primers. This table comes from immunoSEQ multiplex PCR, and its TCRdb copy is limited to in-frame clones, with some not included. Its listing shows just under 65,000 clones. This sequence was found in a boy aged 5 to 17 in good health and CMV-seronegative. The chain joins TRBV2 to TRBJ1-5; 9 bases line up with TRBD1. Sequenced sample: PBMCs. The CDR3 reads CASSLGTGNQPQHF. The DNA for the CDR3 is TGTGCCAGCAGTCTCGGGACAGGGAATCAGCCCCAGCATTTT.